Shown below are 10 T cell receptor beta chains from a single sample sequenced in a study of blood T cell repertoires in COVID-19. Assay: immunoSEQ multiplex PCR; the TCRdb copy retains only in-frame clones and omits some. Among some 70,000 clones, 70% to 85% were seen once, and the ten largest hold 9.8%. Sequencing was carried out using peripheral blood. The receptors were sampled from a woman aged 50 to 60 with acute or convalescent COVID-19.

The rearrangement links TRBV19 to TRBJ1-5; possibly TRBD1 for D (6 bases). The germline V gene has CDR1 LNHDA and CDR2 SQIVND (reference sequence). The CDR3 runs 12 residues. V was cut by 8 bases and J by 6 bases, with 11 bases left in between. The CDR3 protein is CASEQGGQPQHF. As DNA, the CDR3 is TGTGCCAGTGAACAGGGTGGTCAGCCCCAGCATTTT.

This clone was observed many times. The chain couples TRBV7-3 to TRBJ2-2; 12 bases match TRBD2. J was trimmed by 0 bases and V by 5 bases; bases with no gene match: 4. The V gene's germline CDR1 is SGHTA and CDR2 FQGTGA. The CDR3 spans 17 residues. The CDR3, as DNA: TGTGCCAGCAGCCAGAGGACTAGCGGGGCGAACACCGGGGAGCTGTTTTTT. Protein: CASSQRTSGANTGELFF.

This chain joins TRBV19 and TRBJ1-1; no reliable D call. Trimming removed 3 bases at V and 5 bases at J, with 10 bases between. CDR3 length: 13 amino acids. Germline CDR1 reads LNHDA; CDR2 reads SQIVND (reference sequence). The CDR3 loop reads CASSMAGITEAFF. DNA of the CDR3: TGTGCCAGTAGTATGGCGGGGATTACTGAAGCTTTCTTT.

This sequence joins TRBV10-2 and TRBJ1-1; perhaps TRBD1 as D (6 bases). CDR1 and CDR2 (germline): WSHSY, SAAADI. The CDR3 loop spans 13 amino acids. The V gene lost 5 bases and the J gene lost 7 bases, with 14 bases spanning the gap. The CDR3 DNA is TGCGCCAGCAGTACCCCCGGGACAAATGAAGCTTTCTTT. Its protein product is CASSTPGTNEAFF.

The chain uses TRBV4-1 and TRBJ1-2; D may be TRBD1 (5 bases). The ends were cut back, 2 bases at V and 3 bases at J, with 22 bases in the middle. The germline V gene encodes CDR1 MGHRA and CDR2 YSYEKL. This CDR3 has 18 residues. The CDR3, as DNA: TGCGCCAGCAGCCAACGCACCCTCGACAGACCCTTTGACTATGGCTACACCTTC. Protein sequence: CASSQRTLDRPFDYGYTF.

CDR3 amino acids: CATNRTANTEAFF. DNA of the CDR3: TGTGCCACCAACCGGACAGCGAACACTGAAGCTTTCTTT. The V and J genes are TRBV24-1 and TRBJ1-1, with a tentative D call TRBD1 (6 bases). Germline CDR1 and CDR2: KGHDR and SFDVKD. The V and J ends lost 8 bases and 1 base respectively, with 10 bases between them. The CDR3 is 13 amino acids.

The V and J genes are TRBV29-1 and TRBJ1-2, with D unresolved. Trimming shortened V by 4 bases and J by 2 bases, and 14 bases separated the two germline ends. Looked up from germline, CDR1 is SQVTM and CDR2 is ANQGSEA. The CDR3 loop spans 14 amino acids. This CDR3 is CSVGPDTGNYGYTF. The CDR3 DNA sequence: TGCAGCGTTGGGCCCGACACGGGAAACTATGGCTACACCTTC.

The chain combines TRBV12-5 with TRBJ1-2; a weak D match, TRBD1 (5 bases). CDR3 length: 13 residues. Trimming took 3 bases from V and 3 from J, leaving 8 bases between them. Germline V gene lookup returns CDR1 LGHNT and CDR2 FRNRAP. The CDR3 DNA sequence: TGTGCTAGTGGTTTAGGGGTTTACTATGGCTACACCTTC. This encodes CASGLGVYYGYTF.

The chain is built from TRBV4-3 and TRBJ2-1; 8 nucleotides line up with TRBD2. V dropped 3 bases and J dropped 14; count of bases not matched to a gene: 12. Per the germline V gene, CDR1 is LGHNA and CDR2 is YSLEER. This CDR3 comprises 14 residues. The CDR3 sequence is CASSQTNFSGKKFF. CDR3 sequence (DNA): TGCGCCAGCAGCCAGACGAACTTTAGCGGGAAAAAGTTCTTC.

J is TRBJ1-2 and V is TRBV3-1 (or the pseudogene TRBV3-2); possible D gene TRBD1, 6 bases. The CDR3 has 15 residues. CDR1 is LGHDT, CDR2 YNNKEL, per germline (reference sequence). V lost 4 bases, J lost 6 bases, and 18 bases lay in between. The CDR3: CASSPPPSGANGYTF. CDR3 sequence (DNA): TGTGCCAGCAGCCCCCCCCCGTCAGGGGCTAATGGCTACACCTTC.